This note documents a single T cell receptor beta chain sequence. The antigen is undetermined. The data were obtained in a study of T cell responses to AZD1222 COVID-19 vaccine. General observations from the study: Just a handful of AZD1222 recipients were seropositive at baseline. Possibly, clonal diversity was underestimated; donors were largely white British and included more females. Of spike-specific TCRs, nearly half reportedly target regions left unmutated in variants.

V lost 5 bases, J lost 4 bases, and 15 bases lay in between. Germline CDR1 reads SGHRS; CDR2 reads YFSETQ. CDR3 length: 14 amino acids. Sequencing used immunoSEQ multiplex PCR; TCRdb keeps in-frame clones, though not all of them. Among around 60,000 clones, approximately 90% were seen once, and the ten largest hold around 4.9%. The sequence came from an adult in good health. The sequencing here drew on peripheral blood, taken on day 0 of AZD1222 vaccination. The chain is built from TRBV5-1 and TRBJ2-5; possible D gene TRBD2, 5 bases. In DNA, the CDR3 is TGCGCCAGCAGTTCGCCCTCGGGAAGAGAGACCCAGTACTTC. Translation gives CASSSPSGRETQYF.